This entry lists 27 T cell receptor beta chains sequenced from one sample in a study of blood T cells in healthy people across ages. For the second PCR, which ran for roughly 6 to 12 cycles, a sample-barcoded 5' primer and a J-beta primer mix were used. MiXCR, run by TCRdb on the 5' RACE reads, gives a single entry per CDR3 protein. The table records around 1,900,000 distinct CDR3 sequences, about two fifths of them present only once. Sequencing used blood. Receptors originate from a human donor in good health.

The chain couples TRBV29-1 to TRBJ2-3; D possibly corresponds to TRBD1 (5 bases). Germline CDR1 SQVTM, CDR2 ANQGSEA. Deletions cut 0 bases from V and 0 bases from J, with 16 bases between. The CDR3 totals 17 residues. The CDR3 nucleotides are TGCAGCGTTGAAGATCCCACTCGGTGGGGCAGCACAGATACGCAGTATTTT. Amino acids: CSVEDPTRWGSTDTQYF.

The chain joins TRBV6-5 to TRBJ1-4, with TRBD1 identical over 7 bases. Germline trimming cut 2 bases from V and 5 bases from J; bases unmatched to any gene: 8. The CDR3 runs 16 residues. Germline V lookup: CDR1 MNHEY, CDR2 SVGAGI. CDR3 residues: CASSYEGPQGNEKLFF. CDR3 nucleotide sequence: TGTGCCAGCAGTTACGAAGGTCCACAGGGGAATGAAAAACTGTTTTTT.

A remark on this clonotype: Possible read error: a much larger clone is one base away. The chain recombines TRBV20-1 with TRBJ2-3; maybe TRBD2 (6 bases). The V gene's germline CDR1 is DFQATT and CDR2 SNEGSKA (reference sequence). The CDR3 runs to 13 residues. CDR3 coding DNA: TGCAGCGCACCTTTTCGGGGGTGGGATACGCAGTATTTT. Amino acid sequence: CSAPFRGWDTQYF.

As DNA, the CDR3 is TGTGCCACCGGGTTGGGGGTAGAGGAGACCCAGTACTTC. This encodes CATGLGVEETQYF. This sequence joins TRBV2 and TRBJ2-7; D might be TRBD1 or TRBD2, each matching 5 bases. The end of the DNA fits TRBJ2-5 better, so the J call may be wrong. The CDR3 is 13 amino acids. Germline V gene sequence: CDR1 SNHLY, CDR2 FYNNEI.

The rearrangement links TRBV7-2 to TRBJ2-7; TRBD2 aligns across 9 bases. Germline-derived CDR1 and CDR2 are SGHTA and FQGNSA. V trimming: 4 bases; J trimming: 3 bases; junction bases outside the gene matches: 13. This CDR3 contains 17 residues. The CDR3 DNA sequence: TGTGCCAGCAGCTCACAACGAGGACTAGCGAGCATCTACGAGCAGTACTTC. It specifies CASSSQRGLASIYEQYF.

The chain joins TRBV9 to TRBJ1-5; D perhaps matches TRBD1 (6 bases). In germline, CDR1 is SGDLS, CDR2 YYNGEE. The CDR3 contains 15 residues. V was clipped by 0 bases and J by 7 bases, with 14 bases between them. The CDR3 here is CASSVGGAGGQPQHF. The DNA for the CDR3 is TGTGCCAGCAGCGTAGGAGGCGCGGGGGGCCAGCCCCAGCATTTT.

The V call is TRBV12-3 or TRBV12-4, the J call TRBJ2-1; 9 nucleotides agree with TRBD2. The V and J ends lost 6 bases and 8 bases, in that order; junction bases with no gene match: 8. There are 14 residues in the CDR3. The CDR3 DNA is TGTGCCAGCAGGAGAGCGGGGGGCAGGTATGAGCAGTTCTTC. It translates to CASRRAGGRYEQFF.

This clonotype was seen a few times. The chain carries TRBV29-1 and TRBJ2-5; 10 nucleotides line up with TRBD2. J lost 5 bases, V lost 3 bases, and 9 bases had no gene match. Germline V gene sequence: CDR1 SQVTM, CDR2 ANQGSEA. CDR3 length: 15 residues. CDR3 protein: CSVEWNSGGKETQYF. The CDR3 nucleotides are TGCAGCGTTGAGTGGAATAGCGGGGGGAAGGAGACCCAGTACTTC.

This clonotype turned up a few times. J is TRBJ1-2 and V is TRBV4-3; 7 bases align to TRBD1. The CDR3 is 19 residues long. Germline CDR1 and CDR2: LGHNA and YSLEER. V gave up 0 bases and J gave up 1 base; unmatched junction bases: 14. This CDR3 reads CASSQDPGFRQGVNYGYTF. CDR3 DNA sequence: TGCGCCAGCAGCCAAGATCCGGGCTTTAGGCAGGGGGTTAACTATGGCTACACCTTC.

This rearrangement joins TRBV28 to TRBJ2-1; 10 bases map to TRBD1. This CDR3 is built from 18 residues. Germline V gene sequence: CDR1 MDHEN, CDR2 SYDVKM. V was clipped by 4 bases and J by 8 bases; unmatched bases: 17. The CDR3 loop is CASSWGGGFGTGDHEQFF. CDR3 DNA sequence: TGTGCCAGCAGTTGGGGTGGGGGGTTCGGGACAGGGGATCATGAGCAGTTCTTC.

This clonotype has a single count. The chain combines TRBV6-2 or TRBV6-3 with TRBJ2-5; D is unclear. V shed 0 bases and J shed 7 bases, with 15 bases lying between them. CDR3 size: 15 residues. Germline V CDR1 and CDR2: MNHEY, SVGEGT. The CDR3 nucleotides read TGTGCCAGCAGTTACTCAATTTCAGCCGTCGTGACCCAGTACTTC. Amino acid sequence: CASSYSISAVVTQYF.

This chain joins TRBV14 and TRBJ2-5; D may be TRBD2 (5 bases). From germline, CDR1 is SGHDN and CDR2 FVKESK. CDR3 length equals 17 residues. V gave up 1 base and J gave up 4 bases, with 19 bases separating them. This CDR3 reads CASSQGMPADGLETQYF. In DNA, the CDR3 is TGTGCCAGCAGCCAAGGGATGCCAGCGGACGGATTAGAGACCCAGTACTTC.

The chain is built from TRBV7-2 and TRBJ1-2; D is uncertain. Germline-derived CDR1 and CDR2 are SGHTA and FQGNSA. V was shortened by 5 bases and J by 6 bases, with 16 bases between the two germline ends. The CDR3 is made up of 14 amino acids. The CDR3 region is CASSPERVSNGYTF. The CDR3 DNA sequence: TGTGCCAGCAGCCCTGAAAGGGTTTCAAATGGCTACACCTTC.

This chain uses TRBV27 with TRBJ2-1, with 9 bases that match TRBD1. The CDR3 sequence is 18 residues long. The V gene end was trimmed by 2 bases and the J gene end by 6 bases; junction bases not matched to a gene: 14. From germline, CDR1 is MNHEY and CDR2 SMNVEV (reference sequence). The chain's CDR3 is CASSLRSSRTGAGNEQFF. The DNA of the CDR3 is TGTGCCAGCAGTTTAAGGTCCTCCCGGACAGGGGCCGGCAATGAGCAGTTCTTC.

The chain employs TRBV7-8 and TRBJ2-3; D is possibly TRBD1 (5 bases). The CDR3 covers 14 residues. V lost 5 bases and J lost 1, with 10 bases in between. Germline V gene sequence: CDR1 SGHVS, CDR2 FQNEAQ. The CDR3 nucleotides read TGTGCCAGCAGCGTCAGGGTTGGCACAGATACGCAGTATTTT. As protein: CASSVRVGTDTQYF.

This clonotype occurred a few times. The CDR3 region is CASRISIAGGADTQYF. For the CDR3, the DNA is TGTGCCAGCAGGATAAGTATAGCGGGGGGGGCAGATACGCAGTATTTT. This chain connects TRBV6-1 to TRBJ2-3; 11 bases are shared with TRBD2. Trimming took 6 bases from V and 4 from J; bases not matched to a gene: 9. The CDR3 has 16 residues. Looked up from germline, CDR1 is MNHNS and CDR2 is SASEGT.

The chain uses TRBV4-2 and TRBJ2-7; the D gene could be TRBD1 or TRBD2 (5 bases each). CDR3 length: 12 amino acids. Trimming pared 4 bases from V and 12 bases from J, leaving 16 bases between. CDR1 LGHNA and CDR2 YNFKEQ come from the germline V gene. CDR3 DNA: TGTGCCAGCAGCCGCCGGGACGGATTTTTGTACTTC. It yields the protein CASSRRDGFLYF.

This rearrangement joins TRBV20-1 to TRBJ2-7, with a tentative D call TRBD1 (5 bases). The CDR3 extends over 14 amino acids. Trimming took 1 base from V and 0 from J, leaving 10 bases between them. Germline CDR1 and CDR2: DFQATT and SNEGSKA (reference sequence). CDR3 sequence: CSARGGISSYEQYF. The CDR3 nucleotides read TGCAGTGCTAGAGGGGGCATTAGCTCCTACGAGCAGTACTTC.

CDR3 sequence reads: CASSRPSGQLINQPQHF. CDR3 nucleotides: TGTGCCAGCAGTCGGCCTTCGGGACAGCTTATCAATCAGCCCCAGCATTTT. The rearrangement links TRBV7-8 to TRBJ1-5; 7 bases agree with TRBD1. The CDR3 spans 17 residues. Trimming removed 6 bases from V and 3 bases from J; junction bases left unmatched: 14. Germline CDR1 reads SGHVS; CDR2 reads FQNEAQ.

This chain links TRBV28 with TRBJ1-2; D is undetermined. The CDR3 extends over 12 amino acids. With 5 bases removed from V and 5 bases from J, the gap between germline ends came to 9 bases. Looked up from germline, CDR1 is MDHEN and CDR2 is SYDVKM. In nucleotides, the CDR3 is TGTGCCAGCAGTGTCCCGCCTTATGGCTACACCTTC. Translated, it gives CASSVPPYGYTF.

This clonotype was counted ten times or more. The J gene is TRBJ2-4, the V gene TRBV7-2; TRBD1 might be the D (5 bases). V was cut by 1 base and J by 2 bases, with 9 bases left in between. The CDR3 extends over 15 amino acids. Germline V CDR1 and CDR2: SGHTA, FQGNSA. The CDR3 coding sequence is TGTGCCAGCAGCTTAGTCCAGGGTACCAAAAACATTCAGTACTTC. The encoded protein is CASSLVQGTKNIQYF.

The V gene is TRBV9, the J gene TRBJ1-6; the match to TRBD1 covers 9 bases. The germline V gene has CDR1 SGDLS and CDR2 YYNGEE. The length of the CDR3 is 16 residues. The junction had 8 bases not matched to a gene; V was cut back by 3 bases and J by 7 bases. In nucleotides, the CDR3 is TGTGCCAGCAGCGCCCTAGGGACAGGGAGGAATTCACCCCTCCACTTT. This codes for CASSALGTGRNSPLHF. Combining the CDR3 with reference TRBV9 and TRBJ1-6 gives the whole variable domain DSGVTQTPKHLITATGQRVTLRCSPRSGDLSVYWYQQSLDQGLQFLIQYYNGEERAKGNILERFSAQQFPDLHSELNLSSLELGDSALYFCASSALGTGRNSPLHFGNGTRLTVT.

This clonotype has a single count. Sequence at one end of the junction differs from germline and may be a read error. This chain uses TRBV6-1 with TRBJ2-4, with 8 nucleotides matching TRBD2. The end of the DNA fits TRBJ2-7 better, so the J call may be wrong. Germline CDR1 reads MNHNS; CDR2 reads SASEGT. This CDR3 is built from 15 residues. CDR3 region: CVSSSFSGAPYEQYF. The CDR3 DNA reads TGTGTCAGCAGTTCCTTTAGCGGGGCCCCCTACGAGCAGTACTTC.

The V call is TRBV7-2, the J call TRBJ2-5, with 9 bases aligning to TRBD2. The better agreement between TRBJ2-7 and the DNA end casts doubt on the J call. Germline lookup yields CDR1 SGHTA and CDR2 FQGNSA. The CDR3 has 15 amino acids. The CDR3 is CASSLAAGGPGEQYF. In DNA form, the CDR3 reads TGTGCCAGCAGCTTAGCGGCGGGGGGGCCGGGCGAGCAGTACTTC.

As for this clonotype: The junction shows a germline mismatch at one end, possibly a read error. This chain links TRBV7-2 with TRBJ2-7; a weak D match, TRBD1 (6 bases). The CDR3 has 15 residues. The germline V gene has CDR1 SGHTA and CDR2 FQGNSA. The CDR3 DNA follows: TGTGCCAGCAGCCCAGGGGTCCCAACTATCTACGAGCGGTACTTC. Translated, it gives CASSPGVPTIYERYF.

The chain links TRBV12-3 or TRBV12-4 to TRBJ1-2; maybe TRBD1 (6 bases). V was trimmed by 6 bases and J by 7 bases, leaving 18 bases between them. This CDR3 is 14 amino acids long. This CDR3 is CASSLQQGSFGYTF. In DNA, the CDR3 is TGTGCCAGCAGCCTCCAACAGGGATCATTTGGCTACACCTTC.

The chain is built from TRBV9 and TRBJ1-5, with 9 positions matching TRBD1. V dropped 2 bases and J dropped 9; count of bases not matched to a gene: 6. This CDR3 region has 14 residues. CDR1 and CDR2 from the germline V gene are SGDLS and YYNGEE. The CDR3 DNA reads TGTGCCAGCAGCGTCAACAGGGGGCTATTGCCCCAGCATTTT. This sequence encodes CASSVNRGLLPQHF. Filled out from reference TRBV9 and TRBJ1-5, the complete variable domain reads DSGVTQTPKHLITATGQRVTLRCSPRSGDLSVYWYQQSLDQGLQFLIQYYNGEERAKGNILERFSAQQFPDLHSELNLSSLELGDSALYFCASSVNRGLLPQHFGDGTRLSIL.